Sequencing of this T cell receptor (beta chain) was carried out in a study of CD8+ T cells in alopecia areata. Notes on the study in general: It was lesional scalp, especially alopecia totalis/universalis, that showed higher clonality than normal scalp. Only a single nonresponder existed, so baseline CD8+ expansion links stay unclear.

A few counts support this clone. Its cognate antigen is unknown. After isolation, RNA underwent reverse transcription to generate cDNA as the sequencing template. Clones were sequenced by immunoSEQ multiplex PCR, and TCRdb holds only the in-frame ones, with some missing. Here the sample spans around 180,000 clones, 60% being singletons. As to treatment: oral pan-JAK inhibitor, 5-10 mg twice daily. The CDR3 sequence is 12 residues long. V was pared by 7 bases and J by 7 bases, with 11 bases between. Germline V gene sequence: CDR1 SNHLY, CDR2 FYNNEI. This receptor was identified in a human donor with alopecia areata. The genes are TRBV2 and TRBJ2-4; D gene uncertain. The material was CD4+ T cells sorted from blood, obtained at week 24, from a patient treated with tofacitinib. CDR3 sequence: CASNGPSNIQYF. For the CDR3, the DNA is TGTGCCAGCAACGGCCCGTCGAACATTCAGTACTTC.